The present TCR beta chain was sequenced within a study of T-cell memory formation after mild COVID-19. Germline trimming cut 5 bases from V and 7 bases from J; bases unmatched to any gene: 3. CDR1 is MNHNY, CDR2 SVGAGI, per germline (reference sequence). There are 12 residues in the CDR3. MiXCR, run by TCRdb on the 5' RACE reads, gives a single entry per CDR3 protein. The table includes hundreds of thousands of distinct CDR3 sequences, less than 25% detected once. V gene TRBV6-6 combines with J gene TRBJ1-2; 8 bases fit TRBD1. Input material: PBMCs or a T cell subset sorted from them (not recorded which). The receptor's source is an adult woman who had mild COVID-19 (a few samples of this study predate the infection). Cell type and time point are not known. CDR3 DNA: TGTGCCAGCAGTCCAGGGGGCGGTGGCTACACCTTC. As protein: CASSPGGGGYTF.